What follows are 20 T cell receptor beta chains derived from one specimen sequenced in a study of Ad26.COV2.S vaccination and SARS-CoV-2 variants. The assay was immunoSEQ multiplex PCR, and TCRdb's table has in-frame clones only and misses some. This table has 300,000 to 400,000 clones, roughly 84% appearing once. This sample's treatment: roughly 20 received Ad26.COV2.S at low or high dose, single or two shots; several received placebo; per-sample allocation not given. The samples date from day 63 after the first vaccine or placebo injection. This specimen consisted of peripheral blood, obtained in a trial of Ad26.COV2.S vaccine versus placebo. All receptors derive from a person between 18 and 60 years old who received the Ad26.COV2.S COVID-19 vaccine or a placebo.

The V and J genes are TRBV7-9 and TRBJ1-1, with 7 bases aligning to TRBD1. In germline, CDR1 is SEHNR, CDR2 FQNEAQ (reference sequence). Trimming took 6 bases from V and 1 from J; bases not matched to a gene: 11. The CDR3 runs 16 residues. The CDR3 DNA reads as TGTGCCAGCAGTTCTCCAAGACAGGGATGGAACACTGAAGCTTTCTTT. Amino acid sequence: CASSSPRQGWNTEAFF. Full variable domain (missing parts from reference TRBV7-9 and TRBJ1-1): DTGVSQNPRHKITKRGQNVTFRCDPISEHNRLYWYRQTLGQGPEFLTYFQNEAQLEKSRLLSDRFSAERPKGSFSTLEIQRTEQGDSAMYLCASSSPRQGWNTEAFFGQGTRLTVV.

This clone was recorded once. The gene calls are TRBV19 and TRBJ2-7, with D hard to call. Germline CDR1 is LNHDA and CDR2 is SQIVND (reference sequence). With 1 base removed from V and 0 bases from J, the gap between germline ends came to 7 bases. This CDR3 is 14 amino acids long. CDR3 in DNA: TGTGCCAGTAGTATAGGGCGGACCTCCTACGAGCAGTACTTC. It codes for CASSIGRTSYEQYF.

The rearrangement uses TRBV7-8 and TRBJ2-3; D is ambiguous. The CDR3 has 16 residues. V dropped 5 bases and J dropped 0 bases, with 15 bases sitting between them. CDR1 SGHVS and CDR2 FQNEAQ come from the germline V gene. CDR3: CASSPRTRSSTDTQYF. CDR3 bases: TGTGCCAGCAGCCCTCGGACCCGCTCTAGCACAGATACGCAGTATTTT.

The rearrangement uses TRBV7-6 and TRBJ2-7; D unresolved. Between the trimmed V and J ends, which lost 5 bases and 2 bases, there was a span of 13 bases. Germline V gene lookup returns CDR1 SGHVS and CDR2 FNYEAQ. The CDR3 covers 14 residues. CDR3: CASSPTEQAYEQYF. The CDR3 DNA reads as TGTGCCAGCAGCCCAACGGAACAAGCCTACGAGCAGTACTTC.

This chain's CDR3 is CASSPDIGELFF. The CDR3 region has the DNA TGTGCCAGCTCACCTGACATCGGGGAGCTGTTTTTT. This chain links TRBV18 with TRBJ2-2; the D is unclear. The germline CDR1 and CDR2 sequences are KGHSH and LQKENI. Trimming took 3 bases from V and 7 from J, leaving 6 bases between them. The CDR3 consists of 12 residues.

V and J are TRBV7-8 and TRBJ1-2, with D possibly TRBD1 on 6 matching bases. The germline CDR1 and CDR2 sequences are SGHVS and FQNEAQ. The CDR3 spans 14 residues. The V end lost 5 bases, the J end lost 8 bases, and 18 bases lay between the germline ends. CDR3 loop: CASSPGGASRGYTF. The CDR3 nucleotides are TGTGCCAGCAGCCCGGGGGGGGCGTCGCGGGGCTACACCTTC.

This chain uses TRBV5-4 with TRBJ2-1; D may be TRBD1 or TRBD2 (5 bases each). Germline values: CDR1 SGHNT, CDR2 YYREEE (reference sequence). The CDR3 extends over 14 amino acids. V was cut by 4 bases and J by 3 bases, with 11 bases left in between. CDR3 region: CASSGTTVYNEQFF. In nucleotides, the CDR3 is TGTGCCAGCAGCGGGACGACAGTCTACAATGAGCAGTTCTTC.

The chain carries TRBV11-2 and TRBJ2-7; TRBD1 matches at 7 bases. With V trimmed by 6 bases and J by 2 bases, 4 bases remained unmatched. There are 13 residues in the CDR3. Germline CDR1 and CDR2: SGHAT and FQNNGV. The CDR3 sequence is CASSMGQPYEQYF. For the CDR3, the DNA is TGTGCCAGCAGTATGGGACAGCCCTACGAGCAGTACTTC.

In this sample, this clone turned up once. The CDR3 protein is CASSPLGVGTEAFF. The CDR3 DNA reads as TGTGCCAGCAGCCCCCTGGGGGTCGGGACTGAAGCTTTCTTT. The chain employs TRBV11-2 and TRBJ1-1; TRBD1 is a possible D gene (5 bases). CDR1 is SGHAT and CDR2 is FQNNGV in the germline V gene. Trimming cost V 5 bases and J 5 bases, with 15 bases left between them. This CDR3 is built from 14 residues.

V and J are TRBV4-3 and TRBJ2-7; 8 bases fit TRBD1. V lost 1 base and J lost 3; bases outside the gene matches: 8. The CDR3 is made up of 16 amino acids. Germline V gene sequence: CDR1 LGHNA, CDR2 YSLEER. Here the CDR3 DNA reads TGCGCCAGCAGCCAAGGGCGGGCAGGGGGCGGCTACGAGCAGTACTTC. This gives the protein CASSQGRAGGGYEQYF.

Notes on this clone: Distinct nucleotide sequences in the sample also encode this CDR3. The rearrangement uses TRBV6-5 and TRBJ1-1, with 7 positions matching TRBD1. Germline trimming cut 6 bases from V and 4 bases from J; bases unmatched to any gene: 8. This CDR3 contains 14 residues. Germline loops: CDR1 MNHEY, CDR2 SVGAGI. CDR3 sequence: CASSQQGSSTEAFF. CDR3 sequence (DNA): TGTGCCAGCAGCCAACAGGGGTCTAGCACTGAAGCTTTCTTT.

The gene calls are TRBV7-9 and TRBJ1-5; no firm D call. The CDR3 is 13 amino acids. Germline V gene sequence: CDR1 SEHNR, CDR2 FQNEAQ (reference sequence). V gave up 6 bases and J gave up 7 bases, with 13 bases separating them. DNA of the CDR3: TGTGCCAGCAGTTGGGAGGCGCGGCAGCCCCAGCATTTT. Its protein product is CASSWEARQPQHF.

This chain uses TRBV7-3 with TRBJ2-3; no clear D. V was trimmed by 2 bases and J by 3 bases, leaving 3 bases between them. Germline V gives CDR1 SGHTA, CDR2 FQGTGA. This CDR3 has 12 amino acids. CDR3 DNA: TGTGCCAGCAGCTTAGCGACAGATACGCAGTATTTT. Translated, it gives CASSLATDTQYF. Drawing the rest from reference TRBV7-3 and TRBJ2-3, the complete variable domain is GAGVSQTPSNKVTEKGKYVELRCDPISGHTALYWYRQSLGQGPEFLIYFQGTGAADDSGLPNDRFFAVRPEGSVSTLKIQRTERGDSAVYLCASSLATDTQYFGPGTRLTVL.

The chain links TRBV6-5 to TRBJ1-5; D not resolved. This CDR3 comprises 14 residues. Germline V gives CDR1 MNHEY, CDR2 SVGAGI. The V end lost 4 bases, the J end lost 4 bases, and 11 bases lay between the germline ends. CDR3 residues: CASSSTTPNQPQHF. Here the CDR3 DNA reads TGTGCCAGCAGTTCAACTACCCCTAATCAGCCCCAGCATTTT.

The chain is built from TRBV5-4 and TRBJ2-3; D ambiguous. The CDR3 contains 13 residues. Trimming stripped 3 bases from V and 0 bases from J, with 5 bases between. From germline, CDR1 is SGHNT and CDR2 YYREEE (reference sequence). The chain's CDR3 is CASSSTSTDTQYF. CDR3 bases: TGTGCCAGCAGCTCCACTAGCACAGATACGCAGTATTTT.

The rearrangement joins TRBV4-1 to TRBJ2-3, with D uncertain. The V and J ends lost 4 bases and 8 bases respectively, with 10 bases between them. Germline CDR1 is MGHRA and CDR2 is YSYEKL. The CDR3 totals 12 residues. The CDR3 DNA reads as TGCGCCAGCAGCCCTGATAGAGGTACGCAGTATTTT. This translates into CASSPDRGTQYF.

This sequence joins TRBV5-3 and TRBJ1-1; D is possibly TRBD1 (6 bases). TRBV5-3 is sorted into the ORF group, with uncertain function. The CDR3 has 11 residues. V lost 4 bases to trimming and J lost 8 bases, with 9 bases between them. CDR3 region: CARSQGGEAFF. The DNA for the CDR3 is TGTGCCAGAAGCCAAGGGGGGGAAGCTTTCTTT.

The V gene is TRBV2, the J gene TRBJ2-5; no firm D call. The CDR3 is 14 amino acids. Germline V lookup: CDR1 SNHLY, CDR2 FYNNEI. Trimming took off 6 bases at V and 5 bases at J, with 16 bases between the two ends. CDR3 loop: CASRPISSKETQYF. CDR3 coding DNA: TGTGCCAGCAGGCCTATCTCGTCCAAGGAGACCCAGTACTTC.

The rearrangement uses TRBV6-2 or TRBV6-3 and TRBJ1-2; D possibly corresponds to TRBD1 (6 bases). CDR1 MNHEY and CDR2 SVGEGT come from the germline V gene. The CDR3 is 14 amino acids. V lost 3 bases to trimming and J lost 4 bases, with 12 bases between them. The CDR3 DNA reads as TGTGCCAGCAGTTATGGGCAGGGGCCCTATGGCTACACCTTC. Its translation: CASSYGQGPYGYTF.

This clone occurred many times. The CDR3 loop is CASSYRRGLETQYF. The CDR3 nucleotides are TGTGCCAGCAGTTACCGCCGGGGGCTAGAGACCCAGTACTTC. This sequence joins TRBV6-2 or TRBV6-3 and TRBJ2-5; D might be TRBD1 or TRBD2, each matching 6 bases. Trimming stripped 2 bases from V and 4 bases from J, with 11 bases between. CDR3 length: 14 residues. In germline, CDR1 is MNHEY, CDR2 SVGEGT.